Listed here are 16 T cell receptor beta chains from one sample, sequenced in a study of neurological immune-mediated disorders. Each CDR3 protein is one row after TCRdb ran MiXCR on the 5' RACE reads. Among about 120,000 distinct CDR3 sequences listed, around 3% were seen once. Sequencing was performed on PBMCs. These TCRs come from a woman under 40 with multiple sclerosis.

This clonotype has at least ten counts. The chain couples TRBV7-9 to TRBJ1-2; D perhaps matches TRBD1 (5 bases). Germline CDR1 is SEHNR and CDR2 is FQNEAQ (reference sequence). V lost 5 bases and J lost 1, with 17 bases in between. The CDR3 loop spans 16 amino acids. The CDR3 coding sequence is TGTGCCAGCAGCCCGCCCCAGGGAGATGTTAACTATGGCTACACCTTC. It encodes CASSPPQGDVNYGYTF.

Ten or more counts support this clonotype. V usage is TRBV5-6 and J usage is TRBJ1-1; D call uncertain. Per germline, CDR1 SGHDT and CDR2 YYEEEE. The V and J ends lost 0 bases and 5 bases respectively, with 5 bases between them. There are 12 residues in the CDR3. This chain's CDR3 is CASSLGPTEAFF. CDR3 coding DNA: TGTGCCAGCAGCTTGGGGCCTACTGAAGCTTTCTTT. Complete variable domain (other parts from reference TRBV5-6 and TRBJ1-1): DAGVTQSPTHLIKTRGQQVTLRCSPKSGHDTVSWYQQALGQGPQFIFQYYEEEERQRGNFPDRFSGHQFPNYSSELNVNALLLGDSALYLCASSLGPTEAFFGQGTRLTVV.

There are many counts of this clonotype. The chain is built from TRBV6-6 and TRBJ2-7; possibly TRBD1 for D (5 bases). The CDR3 is 11 amino acids. The germline CDR1 and CDR2 sequences are MNHNY and SVGAGI (reference sequence). The ends were cut back, 6 bases at V and 6 bases at J, with 9 bases in the middle. In DNA, the CDR3 is TGTGCCAGCAGGACAGCGCTCGAGCAGTACTTC. Translating it yields CASRTALEQYF.

A note on this clonotype: A much larger clone is a single base away; this may be a read error. The gene calls are TRBV7-2 and TRBJ1-5, with D possibly being TRBD1 (6 bases). The CDR3 contains 15 residues. CDR1 and CDR2 (germline): SGHTA, FQGNSA. This chain's CDR3 is CASSLGGARYQPQNF. The CDR3, as DNA: TGTGCCAGCAGCTTAGGGGGGGCGCGTTATCAGCCCCAGAATTTT.

This clonotype was counted many times. V gene TRBV20-1 combines with J gene TRBJ2-3; the D gene is possibly TRBD1 (6 bases). CDR3 length: 15 residues. Germline V CDR1 and CDR2: DFQATT, SNEGSKA (reference sequence). V was shortened by 3 bases and J by 2 bases, with 15 bases between the two germline ends. The CDR3 reads CSASLSGTYTDTQYF. In nucleotides, the CDR3 is TGCAGTGCTAGCTTATCCGGGACATACACAGATACGCAGTATTTT.

This clonotype has a count of ten or more. The rearrangement links TRBV5-1 to TRBJ1-2; weak D call: TRBD1 (6 bases). Trimming cost V 0 bases and J 3 bases, with 9 bases left between them. The CDR3 is 14 residues long. The V gene's germline CDR1 is SGHRS and CDR2 YFSETQ. The CDR3, as DNA: TGCGCCAGCAGCTTGGTTCCAGGGGACTATGGCTACACCTTC. Encoded protein: CASSLVPGDYGYTF.

In this sample, this clonotype turned up many times. This rearrangement joins TRBV7-8 to TRBJ2-7; TRBD2 aligns across 12 bases. CDR3 length: 17 residues. The germline V gene encodes CDR1 SGHVS and CDR2 FQNEAQ. Trimming took 5 bases from V and 5 from J; bases not matched to a gene: 13. CDR3 DNA: TGTGCCAGCAGCCGGACCCGCGGGCTAGCGGGAGGGCACGAGCAGTACTTC. Its protein is CASSRTRGLAGGHEQYF.

The sample holds many counts of this clonotype. The genes are TRBV3-1 and TRBJ1-1; D not certain. The germline gives CDR1 LGHDT, CDR2 YNNKEL (reference sequence). V was pared by 6 bases and J by 3 bases, with 17 bases between. The CDR3 contains 15 residues. CDR3 sequence (DNA): TGTGCCAGCAGTCCAAGATTCGGGAAGGACACTGAAGCTTTCTTT. Translation gives CASSPRFGKDTEAFF. The variable domain in full, completed from reference TRBV3-1 and TRBJ1-1, reads DTAVSQTPKYLVTQMGNDKSIKCEQNLGHDTMYWYKQDSKKFLKIMFSYNNKELIINETVPNRFSPKSPDKAHLNLHINSLELGDSAVYFCASSPRFGKDTEAFFGQGTRLTVV.

The chain couples TRBV27 to TRBJ2-3, with TRBD1 matching over 8 bases. The J segment lost 2 bases and the V segment lost 10 bases, leaving 5 bases of the junction unmatched. This CDR3 spans 13 amino acids. Germline V gives CDR1 MNHEY, CDR2 SMNVEV (reference sequence). The CDR3 region has the DNA TGTGCCACCCAGACAGGGGACACAGATACGCAGTATTTT. This encodes CATQTGDTDTQYF.

This clonotype has at least ten counts. This chain joins TRBV10-1 and TRBJ2-1; 8 positions match TRBD2. The J segment lost 15 bases and the V segment lost 10 bases, leaving 11 bases of the junction unmatched. The CDR3 covers 11 residues. The germline gives CDR1 WNHNN, CDR2 SYGVQD (reference sequence). CDR3 residues: CATPLAVAGFF. The CDR3 DNA reads TGCGCCACCCCACTAGCGGTTGCGGGGTTCTTC.

In its sample, this clonotype was seen many times. The J gene is TRBJ2-2, the V gene TRBV20-1; D call uncertain. The CDR3 covers 13 residues. Per the germline V gene, CDR1 is DFQATT and CDR2 is SNEGSKA (reference sequence). The V end was cut by 5 bases, the J end by 0 bases, with 7 bases between. The DNA for the CDR3 is TGCAGTGCTTATACAGCGAACACCGGGGAGCTGTTTTTT. Residues: CSAYTANTGELFF.

Only a few counts were recorded for this clonotype. V gene TRBV20-1 combines with J gene TRBJ2-3, with no clear D. This CDR3 contains 13 residues. V was pared by 0 bases and J by 7 bases, with 11 bases between. The V gene's germline CDR1 is DFQATT and CDR2 SNEGSKA (reference sequence). The CDR3 DNA is TGCAGTGCTAGAGATCCCCCTGGACATACGCAGTATTTT. Residues: CSARDPPGHTQYF.

This clonotype came up a few times. The chain couples TRBV6-2 or TRBV6-3 to TRBJ2-7, with 12 bases matching TRBD1. This CDR3 has 16 residues. Trimming took 2 bases from V and 5 from J; bases not matched to a gene: 7. Germline assignment: CDR1 MNHEY and CDR2 SVGEGT. The CDR3 is CASSYRGTGGIDEQYF. The CDR3 nucleotides read TGTGCCAGCAGTTACCGAGGGACAGGGGGCATCGACGAGCAGTACTTC.

The chain employs TRBV11-2 and TRBJ2-3; D gene uncertain. V gave up 4 bases and J gave up 0 bases, with 11 bases separating them. The germline V gene has CDR1 SGHAT and CDR2 FQNNGV. CDR3 size: 15 residues. The CDR3 reads CASSSQIASTDTQYF. The CDR3 DNA sequence: TGTGCCAGCAGCTCCCAGATAGCTAGCACAGATACGCAGTATTTT.

This clonotype was recorded many times. The chain joins TRBV7-2 to TRBJ2-5; 7 bases are a match to TRBD2. The CDR3 length is 16 residues. In germline, CDR1 is SGHTA, CDR2 FQGNSA. V gave up 5 bases and J gave up 0 bases; unmatched junction bases: 9. The CDR3 nucleotides read TGTGCCAGCAGCCACAAGCGGGGAGACTACCAAGAGACCCAGTACTTC. Translation gives CASSHKRGDYQETQYF.

This clonotype has a count of ten or more. The chain employs TRBV5-1 and TRBJ2-3; 7 bases map to TRBD1. V lost 0 bases and J lost 6; bases outside the gene matches: 10. Germline V CDR1 and CDR2: SGHRS, YFSETQ. This CDR3 is 16 amino acids long. The CDR3 sequence is CASSLGRTGPRDTQYF. CDR3 in DNA: TGCGCCAGCAGCTTGGGTAGGACAGGTCCTCGGGATACGCAGTATTTT.